This is a list of T cell receptor beta chains from one sample in a study of cytomegalovirus exposure and HLA in healthy donors. Repertoires were generated with immunoSEQ multiplex PCR, while TCRdb's copy carries only in-frame clones and drops some. The data show about 160,000 clones, approximately 79% seen once. The specimen sequenced was PBMCs. Every receptor here comes from a woman aged 45-65 years in good health and CMV-seropositive. Each CDR3 is given with its conserved first and last residue. D genes are given only for firm matches. Expanded clones are given a class, and other clones once, few, many or no size at all.

V gene	J gene	CDR3 length	D gene	clone size	CDR3 protein	CDR3 DNA
TRBV19	TRBJ1-5	15	-	-	CASSIVRGANQPQHF	TGTGCCAGTAGTATAGTACGAGGAGCCAATCAGCCCCAGCATTTT
TRBV5-1	TRBJ2-7	16	TRBD2	-	CASSPGLAGSSYEQYF	TGCGCCAGCAGCCCGGGACTAGCGGGGAGCTCCTACGAGCAGTACTTC
TRBV2	TRBJ1-6	15	-	-	CASSWQGTHNSPLHF	TGTGCCAGCAGTTGGCAGGGAACCCATAATTCACCCCTCCACTTT
TRBV18	TRBJ2-7	15	-	-	CASSPSDSASYEQYF	TGTGCCAGCTCACCCTCCGACAGTGCGAGCTACGAGCAGTACTTC
TRBV4-3	TRBJ1-2	16	TRBD1	-	CASSQDKQGASYGYTF	TGCGCCAGCAGCCAAGATAAGCAGGGGGCTTCCTATGGCTACACCTTC
TRBV4-1	TRBJ2-7	14	TRBD1	once	CASSQEDRFSEQYF	TGCGCCAGCAGCCAAGAGGACAGGTTTTCCGAGCAGTACTTC
TRBV6-5	TRBJ1-5	15	-	once	CASSYGRSANQPQHF	TGTGCCAGCAGTTACGGCCGTAGCGCCAATCAGCCCCAGCATTTT
TRBV5-4	TRBJ1-3	17	-	-	CASSSPGGATAGNTIYF	TGTGCCAGCAGCTCCCCCGGGGGGGCGACAGCTGGAAACACCATATATTTT
TRBV20-1	TRBJ2-5	10	-	-	CSASQETQYF	TGCAGTGCCAGCCAAGAGACCCAGTACTTC
TRBV11-2	TRBJ1-4	13	-	-	CASSPPDGEKLFF	TGTGCCAGCAGCCCACCCGACGGGGAAAAACTGTTTTTT
TRBV7-2	TRBJ2-3	14	-	few	CASNPGGSTDTQYF	TGTGCCAGCAACCCAGGGGGGAGTACAGATACGCAGTATTTT
TRBV7-9	TRBJ1-2	15	-	few	CASSQRIESNYGYTF	TGTGCCAGCAGCCAACGAATAGAATCTAACTATGGCTACACCTTC
TRBV6-1	TRBJ2-7	13	TRBD1	-	CAILGQGAQEQYF	TGTGCCATCCTAGGACAGGGGGCCCAAGAGCAGTACTTC
TRBV7-6	TRBJ2-2	17	TRBD2	-	CASSLSFAGANTGELFF	TGTGCCAGCAGCCTCTCGTTCGCGGGAGCAAACACCGGGGAGCTGTTTTTT
TRBV4-1	TRBJ2-2	14	TRBD1	-	CASRTGQNTGELFF	TGCGCCAGCCGGACAGGGCAGAACACCGGGGAGCTGTTTTTT
TRBV9	TRBJ2-5	16	-	-	CASSAQPGKLGETQYF	TGTGCCAGCAGCGCCCAGCCAGGGAAATTAGGGGAGACCCAGTACTTC
TRBV2	TRBJ1-3	15	-	-	CASSEWETRGNTIYF	TGTGCCAGCAGTGAATGGGAGACGAGGGGAAACACCATATATTTT
TRBV6-6	TRBJ2-6	16	-	-	CASSILIRSGANVLTF	TGTGCCAGCAGCATTCTGATCCGGTCTGGGGCCAACGTCCTGACTTTC
TRBV11-2	TRBJ2-5	14	TRBD1	-	CASSSPGGAETQYF	TGTGCCAGCAGCTCCCCAGGGGGCGCCGAGACCCAGTACTTC
TRBV15	TRBJ2-1	16	TRBD2	-	CATSRPSGGAVNEQFF	TGTGCCACCAGCAGACCTAGCGGGGGGGCTGTCAATGAGCAGTTCTTC
TRBV7-2	TRBJ2-1	13	-	-	CASSRSSYNEQFF	TGTGCCAGCAGTCGGAGCTCCTACAATGAGCAGTTCTTC
TRBV6-5	TRBJ2-1	15	TRBD1	once	CASSSTGGMYNEQFF	TGTGCCAGCAGTTCTACAGGGGGCATGTACAATGAGCAGTTCTTC
TRBV5-4	TRBJ2-2	16	TRBD1	-	CASSLPQGANTGELFF	TGTGCCAGCAGTTTACCACAGGGGGCGAACACCGGGGAGCTGTTTTTT
TRBV5-4	TRBJ2-5	14	-	-	CASSFSGTQETQYF	TGTGCCAGCAGCTTTAGCGGAACCCAAGAGACCCAGTACTTC
TRBV7-9	TRBJ1-1	19	TRBD1	-	CASSIIPGQGRKPNTEAFF	TGTGCCAGCAGCATAATCCCGGGACAGGGGCGAAAACCGAACACTGAAGCTTTCTTT
TRBV5-8	TRBJ2-5	14	-	once	CASNSPPYQETQYF	TGTGCCTCCAACTCCCCCCCCTACCAAGAGACCCAGTACTTC
TRBV7-9	TRBJ2-2	14	-	-	CASSLGQNTGELFF	TGTGCCAGCAGCTTAGGGCAGAACACCGGGGAGCTGTTTTTT
TRBV6-1	TRBJ1-2	14	-	-	CASSESMAVYGYTF	TGTGCCAGCAGTGAAAGTATGGCAGTTTATGGCTACACCTTC
TRBV2	TRBJ1-4	15	TRBD1	-	CASSVGGQGFEKLFF	TGTGCCAGCAGTGTTGGGGGACAGGGATTTGAAAAACTGTTTTTT
TRBV5-1	TRBJ2-3	13	-	-	CASRTLGTDTQYF	TGCGCCAGCCGCACGTTAGGCACAGATACGCAGTATTTT
TRBV7-9	TRBJ2-7	12	TRBD1	-	CASSFGTGEQYF	TGTGCCAGCAGCTTCGGGACAGGTGAGCAGTACTTC
TRBV28	TRBJ1-1	13	-	-	CASSFPGLTEAFF	TGTGCCAGCAGTTTTCCAGGGTTAACTGAAGCTTTCTTT
TRBV6-5	TRBJ2-3	14	-	-	CASSYGSNLDTQYF	TGTGCCAGCAGTTACGGTTCTAATTTAGATACGCAGTATTTT
TRBV2	TRBJ2-7	14	TRBD2	-	CASTGIAGAYEQYF	TGTGCCAGCACGGGGATAGCGGGAGCTTACGAGCAGTACTTC
TRBV7-9	TRBJ2-1	16	TRBD1	-	CASRLPGGRGGNEQFF	TGTGCCAGCAGACTCCCAGGGGGTAGGGGTGGGAATGAGCAGTTCTTC
TRBV9	TRBJ1-6	11	-	once	CASSAGPSLHF	TGTGCCAGCAGCGCTGGGCCGTCTCTCCACTTT
TRBV7-2	TRBJ2-1	14	-	once	CASSLGVWANEQFF	TGTGCCAGCAGCTTAGGCGTTTGGGCGAATGAGCAGTTCTTC
TRBV10-3	TRBJ2-3	14	-	-	CATSISSVADTQYF	TGTGCCACGTCTATCTCGTCTGTCGCAGATACGCAGTATTTT
TRBV5-1	TRBJ2-7	15	TRBD1	-	CASSRRQGQGYEQYF	TGCGCCAGCAGCAGGCGACAGGGGCAGGGCTACGAGCAGTACTTC
TRBV19	TRBJ1-5	13	TRBD1	once	CASRDRAGQPQHF	TGTGCCAGTAGGGACAGGGCCGGACAGCCCCAGCATTTT
TRBV19	TRBJ1-3	12	-	-	CASSIAGNTIYF	TGTGCCAGTAGTATCGCTGGAAACACCATATATTTT
TRBV10-3	TRBJ2-1	14	TRBD2	-	CAISGTSGDNEQFF	TGTGCCATCAGTGGGACTAGCGGCGACAATGAGCAGTTCTTC
TRBV5-1	TRBJ2-7	16	-	-	CASSLVVHSGSYEQYF	TGCGCCAGCAGCTTGGTGGTCCACTCGGGGTCCTACGAGCAGTACTTC
TRBV5-1	TRBJ2-5	13	-	-	CASSSTVRETQYF	TGCGCCAGCAGTTCGACAGTTCGAGAGACCCAGTACTTC
TRBV18	TRBJ1-3	15	-	-	CASSPSRGVGNTIYF	TGTGCCAGCTCACCATCAAGAGGAGTTGGAAACACCATATATTTT
TRBV11-2	TRBJ2-1	15	TRBD1	-	CASSSGTGSYNEQFF	TGTGCCAGCAGCTCTGGGACAGGGTCCTACAATGAGCAGTTCTTC
TRBV16	TRBJ1-2	14	-	once	CASSQGQAIYGYTF	TGTGCCAGCAGCCAAGGTCAGGCGATCTATGGCTACACCTTC
TRBV9	TRBJ2-2	16	TRBD2	-	CASSFPSGGAGGELFF	TGTGCCAGCAGCTTCCCTAGCGGGGGGGCTGGCGGGGAGCTGTTTTTT
TRBV4-1	TRBJ1-6	19	TRBD1	-	CAGSQDSTGTGSRNSPLHF	TGCGCCGGCAGCCAAGATTCGACGGGGACAGGGAGCCGAAATTCACCCCTCCACTTT
TRBV18	TRBJ1-1	17	TRBD1	-	CASSHRQGSSLVTEAFF	TGTGCCAGCTCACACAGACAGGGGTCGAGTTTAGTCACTGAAGCTTTCTTT
TRBV29-1	TRBJ2-2	13	TRBD1	-	CSVEGTDTGELFF	TGCAGCGTCGAAGGGACAGACACCGGGGAGCTGTTTTTT
TRBV28	TRBJ2-1	13	-	-	CASSTGPYNEQFF	TGTGCCAGCAGTACAGGACCCTACAATGAGCAGTTCTTC
TRBV5-1	TRBJ2-5	15	-	-	CASSSGYGRQETQYF	TGCGCCAGCAGCTCCGGATATGGGCGTCAAGAGACCCAGTACTTC
TRBV5-1	TRBJ1-6	15	-	-	CASSIQSGVGSPLHF	TGCGCCAGCAGTATCCAGTCGGGAGTCGGTTCACCCCTCCACTTT
TRBV5-1	TRBJ2-5	14	TRBD2	-	CASSFGGDEETQYF	TGCGCCAGCAGCTTCGGGGGGGATGAAGAGACCCAGTACTTC
TRBV19	TRBJ1-4	15	-	-	CASSDYISTNEKLFF	TGTGCCAGTAGCGACTATATTTCAACTAATGAAAAACTGTTTTTT
TRBV7-9	TRBJ1-4	18	-	few	CASSLEVGYGLFNEKLFF	TGTGCCAGCAGCTTAGAAGTGGGCTACGGCCTTTTCAATGAAAAACTGTTTTTT
TRBV2	TRBJ1-3	14	-	-	CASSPGHLGNTIYF	TGTGCCAGCAGTCCCGGTCACCTTGGAAACACCATATATTTT